This T cell receptor (beta chain) was found in a study of blood T cell repertoires in COVID-19. This clone has only one observation. V lost 8 bases to trimming and J lost 2 bases; unmatched junction nucleotides: 5. Germline CDR1 reads MNHEY; CDR2 reads SVGAGI. The CDR3 length is 15 residues. Sequencing used immunoSEQ multiplex PCR; TCRdb keeps in-frame clones, though not all of them. Of roughly 400,000 clones listed, around 87% were seen once; the top ten hold approximately 2.5%. The V call is TRBV6-5, the J call TRBJ2-3, with 12 bases fitting TRBD2. The clonotype was recovered from a woman aged 60-70 years with COVID-19, enrolled during active disease. The material sequenced was peripheral blood. CDR3 sequence (DNA): TGTGCCAGCCGAGGACTAGCGGGGTTCACAGATACGCAGTATTTT. Protein: CASRGLAGFTDTQYF.